This T cell receptor beta chain was identified in a study of blood T cell repertoires in COVID-19. CDR1 is MNHEY, CDR2 SVGAGI, per germline. Trimming cost V 0 bases and J 4 bases, with 9 bases left between them. CDR3 length equals 14 residues. Sequencing used immunoSEQ multiplex PCR; TCRdb keeps in-frame clones, though not all of them. Of about 220,000 clones listed, around 82% are singletons. The TCR was taken from a woman aged 80 or over with acute or convalescent COVID-19. V and J are TRBV6-5 and TRBJ1-1; a possible D gene is TRBD1 (5 bases). The specimen sequenced was peripheral blood. CDR3 sequence: CASSYSGVSTEAFF. In nucleotides, the CDR3 is TGTGCCAGCAGTTACTCAGGGGTTAGCACTGAAGCTTTCTTT.